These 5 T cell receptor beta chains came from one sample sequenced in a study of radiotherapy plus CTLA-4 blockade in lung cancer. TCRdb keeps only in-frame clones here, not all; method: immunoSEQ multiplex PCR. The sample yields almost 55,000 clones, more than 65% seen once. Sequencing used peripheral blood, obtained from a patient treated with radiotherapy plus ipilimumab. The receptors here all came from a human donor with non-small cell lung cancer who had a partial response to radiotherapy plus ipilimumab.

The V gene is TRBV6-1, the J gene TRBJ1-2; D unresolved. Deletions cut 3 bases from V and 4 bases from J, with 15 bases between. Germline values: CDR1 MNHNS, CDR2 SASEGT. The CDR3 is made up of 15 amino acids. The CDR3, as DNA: TGTGCCAGCAGTGACCAACGTCCCCCGGTCTATGGCTACACCTTC. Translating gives CASSDQRPPVYGYTF.

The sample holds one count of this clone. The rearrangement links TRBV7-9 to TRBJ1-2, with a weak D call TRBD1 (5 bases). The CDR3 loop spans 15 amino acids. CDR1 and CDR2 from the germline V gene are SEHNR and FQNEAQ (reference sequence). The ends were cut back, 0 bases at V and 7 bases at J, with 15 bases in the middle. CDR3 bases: TGTGCCAGCAGCTTAGCCCCGGGGGAGGCATCTGGCTACACCTTC. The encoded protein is CASSLAPGEASGYTF.

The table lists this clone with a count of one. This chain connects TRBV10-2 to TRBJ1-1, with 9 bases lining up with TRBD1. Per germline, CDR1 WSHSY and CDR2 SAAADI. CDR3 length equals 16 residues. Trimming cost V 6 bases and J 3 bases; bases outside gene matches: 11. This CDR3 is CASSSGQGSKHTEAFF. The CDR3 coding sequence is TGCGCCAGCAGCTCCGGACAGGGGAGTAAACACACTGAAGCTTTCTTT.

The chain's CDR3 is CASSTSTDTEAFF. Written as DNA, the CDR3 is TGTGCCAGTAGTACCTCGACAGACACTGAAGCTTTCTTT. V gene TRBV19 combines with J gene TRBJ1-1; tentatively, D is TRBD1 (5 bases). The germline V and J ends were trimmed by 4 bases and 3 bases, with 9 bases remaining between them. The CDR3 is 13 residues long. The V gene's germline CDR1 is LNHDA and CDR2 SQIVND (reference sequence).

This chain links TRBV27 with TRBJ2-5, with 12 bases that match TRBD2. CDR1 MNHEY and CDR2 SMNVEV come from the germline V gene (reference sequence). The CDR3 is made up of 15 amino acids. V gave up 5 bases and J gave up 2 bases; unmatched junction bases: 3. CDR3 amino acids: CASSPLAGGQETQYF. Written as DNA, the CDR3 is TGTGCCAGCAGTCCGCTAGCGGGGGGGCAAGAGACCCAGTACTTC.